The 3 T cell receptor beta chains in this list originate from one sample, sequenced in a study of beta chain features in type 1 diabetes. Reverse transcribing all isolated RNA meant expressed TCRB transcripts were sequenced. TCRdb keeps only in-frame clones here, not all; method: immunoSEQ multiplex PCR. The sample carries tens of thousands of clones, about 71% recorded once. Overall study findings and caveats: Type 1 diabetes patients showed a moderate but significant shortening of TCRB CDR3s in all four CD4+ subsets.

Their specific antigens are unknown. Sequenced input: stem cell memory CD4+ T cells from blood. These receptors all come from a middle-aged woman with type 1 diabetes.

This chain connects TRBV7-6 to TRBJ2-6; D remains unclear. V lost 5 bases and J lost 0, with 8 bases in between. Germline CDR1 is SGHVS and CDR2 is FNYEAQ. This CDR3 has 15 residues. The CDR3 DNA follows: TGTGCCAGCAGCCGCCTTAGCTCTGGGGCCAACGTCCTGACTTTC. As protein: CASSRLSSGANVLTF. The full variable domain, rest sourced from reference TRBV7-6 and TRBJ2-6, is GAGVSQSPRYKVTKRGQDVALRCDPISGHVSLYWYRQALGQGPEFLTYFNYEAQQDKSGLPNDRFSAERPEGSISTLTIQRTEQRDSAMYRCASSRLSSGANVLTFGAGSRLTVL.

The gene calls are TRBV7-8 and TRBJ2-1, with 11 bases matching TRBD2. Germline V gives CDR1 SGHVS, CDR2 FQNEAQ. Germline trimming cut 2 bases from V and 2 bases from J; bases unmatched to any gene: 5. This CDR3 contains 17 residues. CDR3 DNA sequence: TGTGCCAGCAGCTTAACGTTAGCGGGAGGGGCCTACAATGAGCAGTTCTTC. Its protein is CASSLTLAGGAYNEQFF.

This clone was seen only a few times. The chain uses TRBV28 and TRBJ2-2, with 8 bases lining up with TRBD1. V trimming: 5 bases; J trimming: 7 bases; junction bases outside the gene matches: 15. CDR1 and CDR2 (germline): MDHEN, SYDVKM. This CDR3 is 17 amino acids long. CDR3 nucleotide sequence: TGTGCCAGCAGTCCCGGTTTAGGACAGGGAAGTAACGGGGAGCTGTTTTTT. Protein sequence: CASSPGLGQGSNGELFF.